One and the same sample provided the 3 T cell receptor beta chains below, sequenced in a study of post-analysis software for immune sequencing data (dated by TCRdb to the mid-2010s). Study-wide findings and limitations: Patients showed significantly higher frequencies than controls for several TRBV segments, among them TRBV5-6, TRBV5-1 and TRBV20-1.

Their specific antigens are unknown. Libraries were made using PCR. TCRdb shows the sequencer as Illumina HiSeq 2500. To reduce PCR and sequencing biases, unique molecular identifiers were built into the TCR beta cDNA libraries. The public sequencing data were trimmed at Q25 with fastp and processed into clonotypes with MiXCR by TCRdb, which kept only in-frame beta chains. Rows are unified per CDR3 protein, each entry keeping the most common DNA and genes. Recorded for this sample are about 810,000 distinct CDR3 sequences; around 50% of them occurred a single time. The biggest ten clones account for roughly 4.4% of the sample. The sequenced sample was blood. The source is a girl aged 10 to 17 with multiple sclerosis.

For the CDR3, the DNA is TGCGCCAGCAGCTTGACTAGCGGGAGCCATAGCGGGAAGTACTTC. It codes for CASSLTSGSHSGKYF. The genes are TRBV5-1 and TRBJ2-4, with 11 bases fitting TRBD2. The junction had 11 bases not matched to a gene; V was cut back by 1 base and J by 14 bases. The CDR3 loop spans 15 amino acids. Germline V gene lookup returns CDR1 SGHRS and CDR2 YFSETQ.

This rearrangement joins TRBV3-1 to TRBJ1-5; no firm D call. Trimming removed 4 bases from V and 5 bases from J, with 15 bases in between. From germline, CDR1 is LGHDT and CDR2 YNNKEL (reference sequence). This CDR3 has 15 residues. The CDR3, as DNA: TGTGCCAGCAGCCCCAGTAGGCCGATGGATCAGCCCCAGCATTTT. Its protein product is CASSPSRPMDQPQHF.

This clonotype was seen only once. The CDR3 region is CASSRPFGDEQFF. The CDR3 nucleotides are TGTGCCAGCAGCCGGCCCTTCGGGGATGAGCAGTTCTTC. The J gene is TRBJ2-1, the V gene TRBV5-6; D might be TRBD2 (5 bases). Trimming removed 4 bases from V and 8 bases from J, with 13 bases in between. The CDR3 extends over 13 amino acids. Germline lookup yields CDR1 SGHDT and CDR2 YYEEEE.